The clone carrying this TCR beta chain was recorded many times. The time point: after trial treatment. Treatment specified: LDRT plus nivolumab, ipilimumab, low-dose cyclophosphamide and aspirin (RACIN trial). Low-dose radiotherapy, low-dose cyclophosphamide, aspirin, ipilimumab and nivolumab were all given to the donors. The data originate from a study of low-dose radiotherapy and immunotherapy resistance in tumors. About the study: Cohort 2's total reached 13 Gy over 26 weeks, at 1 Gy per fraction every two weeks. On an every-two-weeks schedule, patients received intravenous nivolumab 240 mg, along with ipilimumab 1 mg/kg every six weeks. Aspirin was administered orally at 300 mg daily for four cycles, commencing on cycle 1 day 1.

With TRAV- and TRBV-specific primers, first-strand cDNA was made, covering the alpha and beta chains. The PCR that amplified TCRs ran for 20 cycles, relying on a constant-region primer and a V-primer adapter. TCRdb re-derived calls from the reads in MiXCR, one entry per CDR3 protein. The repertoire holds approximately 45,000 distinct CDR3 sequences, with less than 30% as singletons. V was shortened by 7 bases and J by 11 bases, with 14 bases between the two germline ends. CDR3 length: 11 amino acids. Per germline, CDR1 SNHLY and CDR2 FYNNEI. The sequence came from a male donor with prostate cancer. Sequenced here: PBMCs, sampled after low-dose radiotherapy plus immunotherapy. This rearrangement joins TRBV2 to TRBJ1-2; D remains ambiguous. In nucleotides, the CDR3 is TGTGCCAGCATCGGTGGGCAGCCTTACACCTTC. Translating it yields CASIGGQPYTF.